This entry lists 13 T cell receptor beta chains sequenced from one sample in a study of regulatory T cells in long-lasting Graves disease. Time point given: newly diagnosed GD, antithyroid drugs for less than 3 months. PBMC RNA served as the TCR library source. Arm-PCR of CDR3 regions and iRepertoire HTBI primers were used to build TCR beta libraries. In TCRdb, the multiplex PCR reads were re-called with MiXCR into one record per CDR3 protein. The sample yields about 440,000 distinct CDR3 sequences, 16% seen once. This sample was shared with a second study, whose subject was T cells in Graves' hyperthyroidism and ophthalmopathy.

Sample: peripheral blood mononuclear cells (PBMCs), taken at new diagnosis, from a patient treated with antithyroid drugs. The receptors originated from a woman under 40 with Graves disease.

A remark on this clonotype: A much larger clone is a single base away; this may be a read error. The chain joins TRBV11-2 to TRBJ2-1; 7 positions agree with TRBD1. TRBJ2-5 explains the end of the DNA better; the J call may be wrong. This CDR3 comprises 16 residues. Germline V gives CDR1 SGHAT, CDR2 FQNNGV. CDR3 DNA sequence: TGTGCCAGCAGCCTCCTCGATGGGGACAGACAAGAGACCCAGTACTTC. This sequence encodes CASSLLDGDRQETQYF.

V and J are TRBV7-2 and TRBJ2-7, with 12 positions matching TRBD2. This CDR3 has 17 residues. CDR1 is SGHTA, CDR2 FQGNSA, per germline. V was clipped by 4 bases and J by 7 bases; unmatched bases: 14. The CDR3 sequence is CASSSALSASGRGEQYF. The CDR3 region has the DNA TGTGCCAGCAGCTCCGCCCTGTCGGCTAGCGGGAGGGGTGAGCAGTACTTC.

The CDR3 loop is CASSPGTFGSPLHF. The CDR3 bases are TGTGCCAGCAGCCCTGGGACTTTCGGTTCACCCCTCCACTTT. This chain connects TRBV7-3 to TRBJ1-6, with D possibly matching TRBD1 (5 bases). There are 14 residues in the CDR3. From germline, CDR1 is SGHTA and CDR2 FQGTGA. V was clipped by 5 bases and J by 9 bases, with 14 bases between them.

This clonotype was seen more than once but under ten times. V and J are TRBV18 and TRBJ1-6, with D unresolved. Germline CDR1 reads KGHSH; CDR2 reads LQKENI. The V gene lost 3 bases and the J gene lost 6 bases, with 18 bases spanning the gap. The CDR3 extends over 17 amino acids. CDR3 loop: CASSPSLKAVSNSPLHF. CDR3 nucleotide sequence: TGTGCCAGCTCACCGTCTCTCAAAGCGGTATCTAATTCACCCCTCCACTTT.

As to this clonotype: A single base separates this from a much larger clone, so it may be a read error. The chain combines TRBV20-1 with TRBJ2-7; no reliable D call. The CDR3 is made up of 14 amino acids. Germline CDR1 and CDR2: DFQATT and SNEGSKA (reference sequence). In DNA, the CDR3 is TGCAGTGCTAGAGTAGACCCCGCGCAATCCGAGCGGTACTTC. Translated, it gives CSARVDPAQSERYF.

This clonotype came up many times. The rearrangement joins TRBV6-5 to TRBJ2-5; tentative D call: TRBD1 (6 bases). The CDR3 is 16 amino acids. Trimming left V 2 bases short and J 5 bases short, with 18 bases between. Germline V gives CDR1 MNHEY, CDR2 SVGAGI. The CDR3 DNA reads TGTGCCAGCAGTTACAGTGACAGGAGACGAGGGGAGACCCAGTACTTC. This encodes CASSYSDRRRGETQYF.

This clonotype was seen more than once but under ten times. V and J are TRBV7-9 and TRBJ2-1, with 11 bases that match TRBD2. The ends lost 7 bases at V and 2 bases at J; junction bases unmatched: 10. The length of the CDR3 is 17 residues. Looked up from germline, CDR1 is SEHNR and CDR2 is FQNEAQ (reference sequence). CDR3 loop: CASTPTLAGGAYNEQFF. CDR3 nucleotide sequence: TGTGCCAGCACTCCAACCCTAGCGGGAGGTGCCTACAATGAGCAGTTCTTC.

This sequence joins TRBV5-1 and TRBJ1-6; D gene ambiguous. Germline values: CDR1 SGHRS, CDR2 YFSETQ. V was clipped by 0 bases and J by 7 bases, with 8 bases between them. The CDR3 totals 14 residues. For the CDR3, the DNA is TGCGCCAGCAGCTTGGTCACGGGGAATTCACCCCTCCACTTT. It specifies CASSLVTGNSPLHF. Supplemented by reference TRBV5-1 and TRBJ1-6, the full variable domain reads KAGVTQTPRYLIKTRGQQVTLSCSPISGHRSVSWYQQTPGQGLQFLFEYFSETQRNKGNFPGRFSGRQFSNSRSEMNVSTLELGDSALYLCASSLVTGNSPLHFGNGTRLTVT.

This chain connects TRBV4-3 to TRBJ2-7; 11 positions agree with TRBD1. With V trimmed by 4 bases and J by 4 bases, 6 bases remained unmatched. CDR3 length: 15 amino acids. Germline CDR1 is LGHNA and CDR2 is YSLEER. The CDR3 nucleotides read TGCGCCAGCAGCCTACGGACAGGGGGCCGGTACGAGCAGTACTTC. Protein: CASSLRTGGRYEQYF.

This chain connects TRBV28 to TRBJ2-4, with unresolved D. Germline CDR1 is MDHEN and CDR2 is SYDVKM. The CDR3 is 14 amino acids. V was shortened by 6 bases and J by 2 bases, with 11 bases between the two germline ends. The CDR3 sequence: CASSPTITKNIQYF. The CDR3 DNA follows: TGTGCCAGCAGCCCCACCATCACCAAAAACATTCAGTACTTC.

This rearrangement joins TRBV20-1 to TRBJ2-7; D assignment may be TRBD1 or TRBD2 (5 bases each). V lost 6 bases, J lost 7 bases, and 13 bases lay in between. The CDR3 length is 11 residues. Germline CDR1 and CDR2: DFQATT and SNEGSKA (reference sequence). The DNA for the CDR3 is TGCAGTGCCCCGGGGCCGGAAGAGCAGTACTTC. Protein product: CSAPGPEEQYF.

This clonotype was counted ten times or more. This sequence joins TRBV28 and TRBJ2-1; maybe TRBD2 (6 bases). The CDR3 consists of 13 residues. Germline CDR1 MDHEN, CDR2 SYDVKM. V shed 6 bases and J shed 0 bases, with 6 bases lying between them. In nucleotides, the CDR3 is TGTGCCAGCAGAGCGGGCTCCTACAATGAGCAGTTCTTC. Translation: CASRAGSYNEQFF.

This rearrangement joins TRBV5-1 to TRBJ1-5; no clear D. V was pared by 4 bases and J by 7 bases, with 12 bases between. The CDR3 is made up of 13 amino acids. CDR1 SGHRS and CDR2 YFSETQ come from the germline V gene. The CDR3 DNA is TGCGCCAGCAGCATGAACTATGGACAGCCCCAGCATTTT. Amino acids: CASSMNYGQPQHF.